The 3 T cell receptor beta chains in this list originate from one sample, sequenced in a study of OX40 agonist ivuxolimab in advanced cancers. Clones were read by immunoSEQ multiplex PCR, and TCRdb kept only the in-frame ones, dropping some. Of tens of thousands of clones in the sample, roughly nine tenths were seen once. The sample here was CD4+ or CD8+ T cells sorted from blood, taken in a trial of the OX40 agonist ivuxolimab. The receptors here all came from an adult with an advanced solid tumor such as melanoma, head and neck, liver or kidney cancer.

This chain links TRBV28 with TRBJ2-5; no definite D call. Germline loops: CDR1 MDHEN, CDR2 SYDVKM. The CDR3 contains 15 residues. Trimming cost V 4 bases and J 1 base, with 13 bases left between them. CDR3 sequence reads: CASSSGQASQETQYF. The CDR3 coding sequence is TGTGCCAGCAGTTCCGGGCAGGCCAGCCAAGAGACCCAGTACTTC.

As to this clone: The junction shows a germline mismatch at one end, possibly a read error. In the same sample, other DNA sequences code for this CDR3. The V gene is TRBV5-1, the J gene TRBJ2-5; D perhaps matches TRBD1 (6 bases). Germline CDR1 reads SGHRS; CDR2 reads YFSETQ. The CDR3 contains 14 residues. DNA for the CDR3: TGTGCCAGCAGCTTGGATAGGACAGAAGGGACCCAGTACTTC. This sequence encodes CASSLDRTEGTQYF.

The V call is TRBV6-1, the J call TRBJ2-5; D is possibly TRBD2 (6 bases). The CDR3 spans 15 residues. Germline V gene data show CDR1 as MNHNS and CDR2 as SASEGT. V was cut by 8 bases and J by 5 bases, with 21 bases left in between. The CDR3 nucleotides read TGTGCCAGCGCCTACCCCGGGAGTCGGACCGAGACCCAGTACTTC. The encoded protein is CASAYPGSRTETQYF.